The 5 T cell receptor beta chains reported below all come from one sample, sequenced in a study of response to subunit inactivated influenza vaccine. TCRdb reanalysed the RT-PCR reads using MiXCR and keeps one entry per CDR3 protein. The sample yields under 200,000 distinct CDR3 sequences, about 12% seen once. These records were also assigned to another study, of T cells expressing NK-cell markers. That study adds: TCR beta cDNA was generated via 5'RACE template switching incorporating UMIs.

The sequencing here drew on CD8+ T cells sorted from PBMCs, taken 11 to 12 days after vaccination. The receptors stem from a middle-aged man who received an inactivated influenza vaccine.

The rearrangement links TRBV7-9 to TRBJ2-7, with 7 bases lining up with TRBD1. CDR1 is SEHNR, CDR2 FQNEAQ, per germline (reference sequence). V dropped 5 bases and J dropped 5; count of bases not matched to a gene: 12. CDR3 length: 15 residues. CDR3 coding DNA: TGTGCCAGCAGCCCTGAGACAGGGTGGATCCACGAGCAGTACTTC. Residues: CASSPETGWIHEQYF. Based on the CDR3 plus reference TRBV7-9 and TRBJ2-7, the full variable domain is DTGVSQNPRHKITKRGQNVTFRCDPISEHNRLYWYRQTLGQGPEFLTYFQNEAQLEKSRLLSDRFSAERPKGSFSTLEIQRTEQGDSAMYLCASSPETGWIHEQYFGPGTRLTVT.

The chain uses TRBV5-1 and TRBJ2-7; the D gene could be TRBD1 or TRBD2 (6 bases each). Trimming shortened V by 0 bases and J by 5 bases, and 12 bases separated the two germline ends. CDR3 length: 14 amino acids. Looked up from germline, CDR1 is SGHRS and CDR2 is YFSETQ. CDR3 sequence (DNA): TGCGCCAGCAGCTTGGGTGGAGGGGGTAACGAGCAGTACTTC. This encodes CASSLGGGGNEQYF. Drawing the rest from reference TRBV5-1 and TRBJ2-7, the complete variable domain is KAGVTQTPRYLIKTRGQQVTLSCSPISGHRSVSWYQQTPGQGLQFLFEYFSETQRNKGNFPGRFSGRQFSNSRSEMNVSTLELGDSALYLCASSLGGGGNEQYFGPGTRLTVT.

The rearrangement joins TRBV5-1 to TRBJ2-4; TRBD2 matches at 10 bases. The CDR3 is made up of 17 amino acids. Germline lookup yields CDR1 SGHRS and CDR2 YFSETQ. V shed 0 bases, J shed 7 bases, and the junction held 10 bases outside the gene matches. This CDR3 reads CASSLESGGAKWNIQYF. The CDR3, as DNA: TGCGCCAGCAGCTTGGAGAGCGGGGGGGCCAAGTGGAACATTCAGTACTTC.

J is TRBJ2-1 and V is TRBV29-1; maybe TRBD2 (5 bases). Germline assignment: CDR1 SQVTM and CDR2 ANQGSEA. V was trimmed by 5 bases and J by 2 bases, leaving 22 bases between them. This CDR3 is 17 amino acids long. CDR3 sequence (DNA): TGCAGCGTTAAATCGGGAACATCAAAATCGACCTACAATGAGCAGTTCTTC. Translating it yields CSVKSGTSKSTYNEQFF.

This clonotype showed up just a few times. This chain's CDR3 is CASSPRLAGDYNEQFF. The CDR3 DNA follows: TGTGCCAGCAGCCCAAGACTAGCGGGGGACTACAATGAGCAGTTCTTC. The rearrangement links TRBV4-2 to TRBJ2-1; 12 nucleotides match TRBD2. The CDR3 runs 16 residues. V was pared by 4 bases and J by 3 bases, with 4 bases of the junction left unmatched. Germline V lookup: CDR1 LGHNA, CDR2 YNFKEQ.